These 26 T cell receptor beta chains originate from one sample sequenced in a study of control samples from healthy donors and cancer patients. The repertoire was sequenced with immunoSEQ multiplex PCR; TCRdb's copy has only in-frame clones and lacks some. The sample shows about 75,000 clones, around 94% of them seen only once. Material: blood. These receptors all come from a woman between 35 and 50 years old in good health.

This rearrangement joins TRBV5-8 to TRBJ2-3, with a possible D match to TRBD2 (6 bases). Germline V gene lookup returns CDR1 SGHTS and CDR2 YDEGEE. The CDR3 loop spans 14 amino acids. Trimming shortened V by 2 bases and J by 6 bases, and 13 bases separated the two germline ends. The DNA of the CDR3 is TGTGCCAGCAGCTTCGGGGGTATCGGGGATACGCAGTATTTT. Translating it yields CASSFGGIGDTQYF.

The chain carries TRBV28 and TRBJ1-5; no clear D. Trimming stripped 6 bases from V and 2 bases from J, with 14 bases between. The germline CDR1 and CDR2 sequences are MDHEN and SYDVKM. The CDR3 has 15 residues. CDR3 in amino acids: CASSVTALGNQPQHF. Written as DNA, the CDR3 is TGTGCCAGCAGCGTGACGGCCCTAGGCAATCAGCCCCAGCATTTT.

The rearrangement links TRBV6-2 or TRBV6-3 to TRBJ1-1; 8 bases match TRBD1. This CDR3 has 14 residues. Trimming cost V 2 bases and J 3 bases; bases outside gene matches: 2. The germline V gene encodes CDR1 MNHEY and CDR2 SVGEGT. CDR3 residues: CASSYGQGDTEAFF. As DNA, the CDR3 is TGTGCCAGCAGTTACGGACAGGGCGACACTGAAGCTTTCTTT.

The CDR3 reads CASSPQERVNTEAFF. CDR3 in DNA: TGTGCCAGCTCACCACAAGAAAGGGTGAACACTGAAGCTTTCTTT. J is TRBJ1-1 and V is TRBV18, with no clear D. Germline-derived CDR1 and CDR2 are KGHSH and LQKENI. The V gene lost 1 base and the J gene lost 0 bases, with 9 bases spanning the gap. The CDR3 spans 15 residues.

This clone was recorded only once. The CDR3 reads CASSPNGLDTQYF. The CDR3 nucleotides read TGTGCCAGCAGCCCGAACGGGCTGGATACGCAGTATTTT. The V gene is TRBV5-5, the J gene TRBJ2-3, with D unclear. CDR3 size: 13 residues. Between the trimmed V and J ends, which lost 4 bases and 6 bases, there was a span of 12 bases. Germline V gene lookup returns CDR1 SGHKS and CDR2 YYEKEE (reference sequence).

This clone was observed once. Here the CDR3 reads CASSSFNPSSYNEQFF. The CDR3 nucleotides are TGTGCCAGCAGTTCCTTCAACCCGAGCTCCTACAATGAGCAGTTCTTC. The chain links TRBV6-2 or TRBV6-3 to TRBJ2-1, with D uncertain. Trimming cost V 4 bases and J 0 bases, with 13 bases left between them. The CDR3 extends over 16 amino acids. CDR1 and CDR2 (germline): MNHEY, SVGEGT.

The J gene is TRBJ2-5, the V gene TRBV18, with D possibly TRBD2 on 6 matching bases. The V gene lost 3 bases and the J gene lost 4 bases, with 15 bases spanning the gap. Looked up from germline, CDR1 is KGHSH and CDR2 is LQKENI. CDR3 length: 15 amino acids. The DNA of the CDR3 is TGTGCCAGCTCACCCCTCGGGAGTACTGGAGAGACCCAGTACTTC. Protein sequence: CASSPLGSTGETQYF.

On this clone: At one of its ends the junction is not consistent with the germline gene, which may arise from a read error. CDR3 residues: CARSLGGAAQETQYF. Written as DNA, the CDR3 is TGCGCCCGCAGCTTGGGGGGGGCGGCCCAAGAGACCCAGTACTTC. The V and J genes are TRBV5-1 and TRBJ2-5, with D possibly being TRBD2 (7 bases). CDR3 length equals 15 residues. Germline loops: CDR1 SGHRS, CDR2 YFSETQ.

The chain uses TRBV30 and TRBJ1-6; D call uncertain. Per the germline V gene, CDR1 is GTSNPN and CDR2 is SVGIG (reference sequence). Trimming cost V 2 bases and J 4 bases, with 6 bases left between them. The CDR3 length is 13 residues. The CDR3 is CAWSLDYNSPLHF. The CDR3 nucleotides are TGTGCCTGGAGTCTTGATTATAATTCACCCCTCCACTTT.

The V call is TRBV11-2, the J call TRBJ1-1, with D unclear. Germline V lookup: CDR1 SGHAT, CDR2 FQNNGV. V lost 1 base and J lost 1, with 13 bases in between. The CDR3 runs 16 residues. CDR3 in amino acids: CASSLAAGGWNTEAFF. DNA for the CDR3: TGTGCCAGCAGCTTAGCGGCGGGAGGTTGGAACACTGAAGCTTTCTTT.

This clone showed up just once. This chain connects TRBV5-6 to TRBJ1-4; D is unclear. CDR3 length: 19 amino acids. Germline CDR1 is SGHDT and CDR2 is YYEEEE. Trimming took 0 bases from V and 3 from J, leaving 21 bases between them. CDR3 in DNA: TGTGCCAGCAGCTTGGCCCACAGACTAAGTCCTGGTGCTAATGAAAAACTGTTTTTT. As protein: CASSLAHRLSPGANEKLFF.

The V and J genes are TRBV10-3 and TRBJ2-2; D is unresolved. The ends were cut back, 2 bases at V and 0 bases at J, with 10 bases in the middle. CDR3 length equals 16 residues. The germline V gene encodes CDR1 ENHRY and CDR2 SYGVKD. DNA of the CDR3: TGTGCCATCAGTGAGATAACTTTCTCGAACACCGGGGAGCTGTTTTTT. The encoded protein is CAISEITFSNTGELFF.

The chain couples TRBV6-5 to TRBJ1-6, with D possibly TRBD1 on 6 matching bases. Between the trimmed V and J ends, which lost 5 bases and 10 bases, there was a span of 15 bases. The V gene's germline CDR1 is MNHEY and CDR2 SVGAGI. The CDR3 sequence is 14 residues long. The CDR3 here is CASSPRDNGSPLHF. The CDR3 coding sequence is TGTGCCAGCAGTCCCCGGGACAATGGGTCACCCCTCCACTTT.

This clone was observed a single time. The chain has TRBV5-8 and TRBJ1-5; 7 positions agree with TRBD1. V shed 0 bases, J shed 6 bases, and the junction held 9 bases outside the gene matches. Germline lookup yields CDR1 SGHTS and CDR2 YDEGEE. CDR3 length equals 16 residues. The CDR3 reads CASSLVYGTDPQPQHF. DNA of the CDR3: TGTGCCAGCAGCTTGGTTTACGGGACAGACCCTCAGCCCCAGCATTTT. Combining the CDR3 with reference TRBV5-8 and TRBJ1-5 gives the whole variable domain EAGVTQSPTHLIKTRGQQATLRCSPISGHTSVYWYQQALGLGLQFLLWYDEGEERNRGNFPPRFSGRQFPNYSSELNVNALELEDSALYLCASSLVYGTDPQPQHFGDGTRLSIL.

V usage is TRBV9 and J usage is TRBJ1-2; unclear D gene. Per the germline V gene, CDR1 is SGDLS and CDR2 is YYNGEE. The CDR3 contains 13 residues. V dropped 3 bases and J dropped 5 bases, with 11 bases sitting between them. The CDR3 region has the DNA TGTGCCAGCAGCGCGAATTTAGGTTATGGCTACACCTTC. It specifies CASSANLGYGYTF.

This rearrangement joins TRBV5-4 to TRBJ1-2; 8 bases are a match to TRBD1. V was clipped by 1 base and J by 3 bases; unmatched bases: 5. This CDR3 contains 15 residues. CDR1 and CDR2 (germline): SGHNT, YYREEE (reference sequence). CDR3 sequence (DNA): TGTGCCAGCAGCTTGTCCGGGACAGGACACTATGGCTACACCTTC. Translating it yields CASSLSGTGHYGYTF.

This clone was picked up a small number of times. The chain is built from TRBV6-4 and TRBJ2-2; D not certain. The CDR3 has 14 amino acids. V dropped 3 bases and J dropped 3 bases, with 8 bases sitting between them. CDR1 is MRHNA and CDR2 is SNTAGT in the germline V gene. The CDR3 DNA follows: TGTGCCAGCAGTGAGAGCACGGACACCGGGGAGCTGTTTTTT. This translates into CASSESTDTGELFF.

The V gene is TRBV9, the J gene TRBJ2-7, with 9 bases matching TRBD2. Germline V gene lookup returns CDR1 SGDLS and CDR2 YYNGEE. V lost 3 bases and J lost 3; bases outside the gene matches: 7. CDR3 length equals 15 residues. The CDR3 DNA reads TGTGCCAGCAGCGCCGGTAGCGGGAGTGGCTACGAGCAGTACTTC. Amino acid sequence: CASSAGSGSGYEQYF.

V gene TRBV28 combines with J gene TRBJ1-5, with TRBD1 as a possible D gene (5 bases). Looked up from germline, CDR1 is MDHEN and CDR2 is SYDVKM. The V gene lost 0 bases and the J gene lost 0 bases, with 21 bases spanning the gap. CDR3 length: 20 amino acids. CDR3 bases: TGTGCCAGCAGTTTATGGTCGGCGAGACAGAGGGGATATAGCAATCAGCCCCAGCATTTT. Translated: CASSLWSARQRGYSNQPQHF.

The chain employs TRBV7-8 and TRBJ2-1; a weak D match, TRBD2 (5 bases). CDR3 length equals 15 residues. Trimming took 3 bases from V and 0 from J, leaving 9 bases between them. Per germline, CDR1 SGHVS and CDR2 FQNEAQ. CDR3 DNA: TGTGCCAGCAGCTTTCCGGGGAGCTCCTACAATGAGCAGTTCTTC. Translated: CASSFPGSSYNEQFF.

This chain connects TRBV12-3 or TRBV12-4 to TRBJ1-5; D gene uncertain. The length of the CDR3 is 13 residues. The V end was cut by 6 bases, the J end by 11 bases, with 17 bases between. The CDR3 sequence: CASSPSFGRSQHF. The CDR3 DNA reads TGTGCCAGCAGCCCCTCATTCGGTCGGTCCCAGCATTTT.

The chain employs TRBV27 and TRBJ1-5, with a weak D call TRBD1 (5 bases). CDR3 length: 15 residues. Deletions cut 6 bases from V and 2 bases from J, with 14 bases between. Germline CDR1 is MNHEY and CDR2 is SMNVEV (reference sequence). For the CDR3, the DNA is TGTGCCAGCAGACCAGGGATACTGGGCAATCAGCCCCAGCATTTT. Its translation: CASRPGILGNQPQHF.

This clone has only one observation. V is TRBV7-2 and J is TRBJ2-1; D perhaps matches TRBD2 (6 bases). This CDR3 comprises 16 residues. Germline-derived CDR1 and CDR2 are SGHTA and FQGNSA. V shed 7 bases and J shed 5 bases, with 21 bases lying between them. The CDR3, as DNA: TGTGCCAGCATCCCTAGAAGAGCGGGTCAAGACAATGAGCAGTTCTTC. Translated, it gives CASIPRRAGQDNEQFF.

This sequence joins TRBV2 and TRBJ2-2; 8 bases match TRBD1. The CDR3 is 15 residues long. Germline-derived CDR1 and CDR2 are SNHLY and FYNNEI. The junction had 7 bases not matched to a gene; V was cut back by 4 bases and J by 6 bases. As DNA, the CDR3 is TGTGCCAGCAGTGGGGGACAGGTAGCCCCCGGGGAGCTGTTTTTT. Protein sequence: CASSGGQVAPGELFF.

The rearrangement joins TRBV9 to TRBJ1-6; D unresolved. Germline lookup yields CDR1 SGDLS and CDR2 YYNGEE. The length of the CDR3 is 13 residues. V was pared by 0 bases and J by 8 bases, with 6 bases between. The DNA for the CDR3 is TGTGCCAGCAGCGTAGACAGTGATTCACCCCTCCACTTT. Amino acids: CASSVDSDSPLHF.

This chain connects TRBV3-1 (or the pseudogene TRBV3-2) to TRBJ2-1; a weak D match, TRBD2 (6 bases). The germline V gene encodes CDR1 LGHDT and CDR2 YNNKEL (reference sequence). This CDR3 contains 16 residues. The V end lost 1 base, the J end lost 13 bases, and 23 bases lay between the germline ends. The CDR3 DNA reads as TGTGCCAGCAGCCAAGGGCGGGGCTTAGTTGCCCCTTATCAGTTCTTC. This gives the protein CASSQGRGLVAPYQFF.